This is a list of T cell receptor beta chains from one sample in a study of T cell responses to AZD1222 COVID-19 vaccine. Repertoires were generated with immunoSEQ multiplex PCR, while TCRdb's copy carries only in-frame clones and drops some. The profile shows over 150,000 clones, around 93% of them singletons. The sequenced sample was peripheral blood, obtained 28 days after the second dose of the MenACWY control vaccine. The receptors here all came from an adult who received the MenACWY meningococcal vaccine as a control. CDR3s include the opening cysteine and the closing phenylalanine or tryptophan. Each record gives: D gene, V gene, J gene, CDR3 DNA, CDR3 protein. A D gene is named only where the DNA matches it firmly.

d_gene: .; v_gene: TRBV19; j_gene: TRBJ1-5; CDR3nt: TGTGCCAGTAGGGAGGATACGGTAAGCAATCAGCCCCAGCATTTT; CDR3aa: CASREDTVSNQPQHF
d_gene: .; v_gene: TRBV10-3; j_gene: TRBJ2-3; CDR3nt: TGTGCCATCAGGGCGCAGGGAAACACAGATACGCAGTATTTT; CDR3aa: CAIRAQGNTDTQYF
d_gene: .; v_gene: TRBV5-1; j_gene: TRBJ1-4; CDR3nt: TGCGCCAGCAGCTTCGGGAGAACTAATGAAAAACTGTTTTTT; CDR3aa: CASSFGRTNEKLFF
d_gene: .; v_gene: TRBV7-2; j_gene: TRBJ1-6; CDR3nt: TGTGCCAGCAGCTTAGCGGTCACCCAATCACCCCTCCACTTT; CDR3aa: CASSLAVTQSPLHF
d_gene: .; v_gene: TRBV6-5; j_gene: TRBJ1-6; CDR3nt: TGTGCCAGCAGTTTTGGGGGGCGGTCTACTTCACCCCTCCACTTT; CDR3aa: CASSFGGRSTSPLHF
d_gene: .; v_gene: TRBV29-1; j_gene: TRBJ1-2; CDR3nt: TGCAGCGTTGACACAGGGAGGTTTCATGGCTACACCTTC; CDR3aa: CSVDTGRFHGYTF
d_gene: TRBD1; v_gene: TRBV29-1; j_gene: TRBJ1-2; CDR3nt: TGCAGCGTTGACCCGACAGGGGCCCATGGCTACACCTTC; CDR3aa: CSVDPTGAHGYTF
d_gene: TRBD2; v_gene: TRBV7-2; j_gene: TRBJ2-1; CDR3nt: TGTGCCAGCAGCCCCTCCCGCACTAGCGTGGACAATGAGCAGTTCTTC; CDR3aa: CASSPSRTSVDNEQFF
d_gene: .; v_gene: TRBV3-1/TRBV3-2; j_gene: TRBJ1-1; CDR3nt: TGTGCCAGCAGCTCCATCTTCTTAGGGACTGAAGCTTTCTTT; CDR3aa: CASSSIFLGTEAFF
d_gene: .; v_gene: TRBV5-1; j_gene: TRBJ1-1; CDR3nt: TGCGCCAGCAGCTTGGTGGGCGGGGGCACTGAAGCTTTCTTT; CDR3aa: CASSLVGGGTEAFF